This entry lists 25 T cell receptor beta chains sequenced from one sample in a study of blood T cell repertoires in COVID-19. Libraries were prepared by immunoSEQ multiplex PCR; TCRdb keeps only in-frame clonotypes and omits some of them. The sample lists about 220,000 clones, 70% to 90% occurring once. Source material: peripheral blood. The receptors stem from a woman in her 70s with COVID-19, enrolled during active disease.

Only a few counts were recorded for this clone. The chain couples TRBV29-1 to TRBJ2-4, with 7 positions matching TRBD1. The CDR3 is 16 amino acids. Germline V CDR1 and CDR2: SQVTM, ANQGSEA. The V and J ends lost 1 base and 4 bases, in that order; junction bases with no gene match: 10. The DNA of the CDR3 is TGCAGCGTTGAAGTATTCCAGACAGGGCAAAAAAACATTCAGTACTTC. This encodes CSVEVFQTGQKNIQYF.

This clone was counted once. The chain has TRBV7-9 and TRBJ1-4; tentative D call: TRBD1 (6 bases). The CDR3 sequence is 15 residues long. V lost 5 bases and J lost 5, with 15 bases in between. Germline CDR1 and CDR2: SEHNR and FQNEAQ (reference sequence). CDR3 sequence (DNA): TGTGCCAGCAGCCCGCAGGGAAGGGGGAATGAAAAACTGTTTTTT. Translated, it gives CASSPQGRGNEKLFF. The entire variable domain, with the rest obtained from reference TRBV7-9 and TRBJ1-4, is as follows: DTGVSQNPRHKITKRGQNVTFRCDPISEHNRLYWYRQTLGQGPEFLTYFQNEAQLEKSRLLSDRFSAERPKGSFSTLEIQRTEQGDSAMYLCASSPQGRGNEKLFFGSGTQLSVL.

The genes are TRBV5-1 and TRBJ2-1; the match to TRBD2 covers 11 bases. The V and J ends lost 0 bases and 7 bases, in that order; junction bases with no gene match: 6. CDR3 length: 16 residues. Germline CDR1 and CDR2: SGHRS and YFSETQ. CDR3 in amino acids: CASSLVLAGEQNEQFF. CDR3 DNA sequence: TGCGCCAGCAGCTTGGTACTAGCGGGAGAACAGAATGAGCAGTTCTTC.

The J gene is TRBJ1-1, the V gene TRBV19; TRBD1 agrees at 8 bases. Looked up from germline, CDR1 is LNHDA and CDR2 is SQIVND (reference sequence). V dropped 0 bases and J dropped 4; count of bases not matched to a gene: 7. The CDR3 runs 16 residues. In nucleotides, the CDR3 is TGTGCCAGTAGTATAGAAGGGAGGACAGGGCGCACTGAAGCTTTCTTT. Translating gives CASSIEGRTGRTEAFF.

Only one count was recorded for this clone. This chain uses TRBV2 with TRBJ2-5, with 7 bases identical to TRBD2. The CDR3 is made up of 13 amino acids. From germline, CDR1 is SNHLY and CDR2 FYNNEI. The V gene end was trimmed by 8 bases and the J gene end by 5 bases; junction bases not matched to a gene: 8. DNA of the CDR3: TGTGCCAGCGCCTTGGGGGGGGTGGAGACCCAGTACTTC. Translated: CASALGGVETQYF.

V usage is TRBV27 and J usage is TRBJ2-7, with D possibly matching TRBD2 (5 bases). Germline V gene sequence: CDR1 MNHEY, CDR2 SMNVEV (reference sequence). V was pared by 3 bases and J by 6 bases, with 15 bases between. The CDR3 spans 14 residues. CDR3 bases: TGTGCCAGCAGTTTTCAGCGGAGCAGCGCCGAGCAGTACTTC. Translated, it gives CASSFQRSSAEQYF.

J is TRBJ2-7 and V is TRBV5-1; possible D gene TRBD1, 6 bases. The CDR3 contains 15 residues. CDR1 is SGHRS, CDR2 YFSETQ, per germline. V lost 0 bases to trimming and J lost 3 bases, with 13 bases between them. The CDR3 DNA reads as TGCGCCAGCAGCTTGGGGACAGCAGTTTTCTACGAGCAGTACTTC. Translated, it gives CASSLGTAVFYEQYF.

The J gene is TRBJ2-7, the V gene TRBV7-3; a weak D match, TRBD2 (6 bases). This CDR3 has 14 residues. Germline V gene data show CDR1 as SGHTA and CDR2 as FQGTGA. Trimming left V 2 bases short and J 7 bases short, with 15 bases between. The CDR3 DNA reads TGTGCCAGCAGCTTAGGTCCTAGTCGGGGGGAGCAGTACTTC. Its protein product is CASSLGPSRGEQYF. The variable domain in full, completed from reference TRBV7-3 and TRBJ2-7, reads GAGVSQTPSNKVTEKGKYVELRCDPISGHTALYWYRQSLGQGPEFLIYFQGTGAADDSGLPNDRFFAVRPEGSVSTLKIQRTERGDSAVYLCASSLGPSRGEQYFGPGTRLTVT.

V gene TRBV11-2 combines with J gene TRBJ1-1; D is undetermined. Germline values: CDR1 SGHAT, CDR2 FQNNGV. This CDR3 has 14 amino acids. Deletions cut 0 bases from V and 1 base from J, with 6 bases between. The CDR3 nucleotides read TGTGCCAGCAGCTTAGATCCCAGGAACACTGAAGCTTTCTTT. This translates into CASSLDPRNTEAFF.

CDR3 DNA sequence: TGTGCCAGTAGGTATGACATTGACGCCAATCAGCCCCAGCATTTT. As protein: CASRYDIDANQPQHF. The rearrangement joins TRBV19 to TRBJ1-5, with D hard to call. Germline loops: CDR1 LNHDA, CDR2 SQIVND (reference sequence). Trimming left V 6 bases short and J 3 bases short, with 15 bases between. CDR3 size: 15 residues.

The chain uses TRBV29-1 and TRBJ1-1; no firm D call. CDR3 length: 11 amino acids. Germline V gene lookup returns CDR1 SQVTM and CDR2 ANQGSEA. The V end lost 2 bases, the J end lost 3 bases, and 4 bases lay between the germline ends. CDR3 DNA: TGCAGCGTTGAACCCTACACTGAAGCTTTCTTT. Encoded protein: CSVEPYTEAFF.

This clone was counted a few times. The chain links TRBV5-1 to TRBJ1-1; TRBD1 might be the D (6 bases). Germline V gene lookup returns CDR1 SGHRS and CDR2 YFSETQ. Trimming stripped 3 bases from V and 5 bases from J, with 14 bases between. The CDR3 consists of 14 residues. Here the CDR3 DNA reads TGCGCCAGCAGCTCAGACCTGAGGGGGACTGAAGCTTTCTTT. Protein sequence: CASSSDLRGTEAFF. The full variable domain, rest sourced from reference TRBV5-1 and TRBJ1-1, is KAGVTQTPRYLIKTRGQQVTLSCSPISGHRSVSWYQQTPGQGLQFLFEYFSETQRNKGNFPGRFSGRQFSNSRSEMNVSTLELGDSALYLCASSSDLRGTEAFFGQGTRLTVV.

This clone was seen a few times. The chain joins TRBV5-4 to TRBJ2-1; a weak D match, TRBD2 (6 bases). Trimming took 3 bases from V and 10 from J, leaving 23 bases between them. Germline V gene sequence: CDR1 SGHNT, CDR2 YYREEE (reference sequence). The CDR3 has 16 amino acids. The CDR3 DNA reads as TGTGCCAGCAGCTCCGGGACTCCGCGCGCCCCCAACGAGCAGTTCTTC. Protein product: CASSSGTPRAPNEQFF. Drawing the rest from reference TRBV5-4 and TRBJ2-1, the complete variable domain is ETGVTQSPTHLIKTRGQQVTLRCSSQSGHNTVSWYQQALGQGPQFIFQYYREEENGRGNFPPRFSGLQFPNYSSELNVNALELDDSALYLCASSSGTPRAPNEQFFGPGTRLTVL.

The DNA of the CDR3 is TGTGCCAGCAGCCCTAGGGGTACTGAAGCTTTCTTT. Translating it yields CASSPRGTEAFF. The rearrangement links TRBV11-3 to TRBJ1-1; the D gene is possibly TRBD1 (5 bases). This CDR3 spans 12 amino acids. The germline CDR1 and CDR2 sequences are SGHNT and YENEEA. V was cut by 5 bases and J by 5 bases, with 9 bases left in between.

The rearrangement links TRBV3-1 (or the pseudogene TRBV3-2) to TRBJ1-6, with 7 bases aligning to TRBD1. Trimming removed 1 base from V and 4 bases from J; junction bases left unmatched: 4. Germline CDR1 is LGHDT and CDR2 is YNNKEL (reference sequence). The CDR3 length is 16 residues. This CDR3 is CASSQVPGQYNSPLHF. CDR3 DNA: TGTGCCAGCAGCCAAGTCCCGGGACAGTATAATTCACCCCTCCACTTT.

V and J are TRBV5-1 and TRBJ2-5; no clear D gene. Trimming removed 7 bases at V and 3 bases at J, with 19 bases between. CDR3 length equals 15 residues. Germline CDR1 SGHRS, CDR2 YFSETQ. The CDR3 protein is CASANFGQAEETQYF. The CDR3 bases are TGCGCCAGCGCTAATTTCGGCCAGGCCGAAGAGACCCAGTACTTC.

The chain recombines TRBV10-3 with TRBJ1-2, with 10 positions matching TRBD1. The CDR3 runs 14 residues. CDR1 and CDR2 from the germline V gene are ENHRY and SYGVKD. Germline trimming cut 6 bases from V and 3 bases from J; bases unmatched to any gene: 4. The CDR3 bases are TGTGCCATCAGCCCCGGACAGGGGGACTATGGCTACACCTTC. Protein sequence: CAISPGQGDYGYTF.

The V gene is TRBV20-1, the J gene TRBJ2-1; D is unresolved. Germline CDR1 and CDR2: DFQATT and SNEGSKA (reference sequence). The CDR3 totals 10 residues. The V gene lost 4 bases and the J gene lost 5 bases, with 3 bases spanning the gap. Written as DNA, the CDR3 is TGCAGTGCTACTAACAATGAGCAGTTCTTC. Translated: CSATNNEQFF.

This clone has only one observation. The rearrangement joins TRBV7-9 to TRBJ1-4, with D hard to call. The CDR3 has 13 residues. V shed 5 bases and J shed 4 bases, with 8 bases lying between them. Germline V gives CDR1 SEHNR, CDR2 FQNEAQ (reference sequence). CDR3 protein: CASSATDNEKLFF. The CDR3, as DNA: TGTGCCAGCAGCGCAACAGATAATGAAAAACTGTTTTTT.

Here the CDR3 DNA reads TGTGCCAGCAGTCGGGGACAGGGACGCTCACCCCTCCACTTT. Its translation is CASSRGQGRSPLHF. The genes are TRBV6-2 or TRBV6-3 and TRBJ1-6, with 9 nucleotides matching TRBD1. After removal of 5 bases from V and 10 bases from J, the junction contained 6 bases not matched to a gene. Looked up from germline, CDR1 is MNHEY and CDR2 is SVGEGT. There are 14 residues in the CDR3.

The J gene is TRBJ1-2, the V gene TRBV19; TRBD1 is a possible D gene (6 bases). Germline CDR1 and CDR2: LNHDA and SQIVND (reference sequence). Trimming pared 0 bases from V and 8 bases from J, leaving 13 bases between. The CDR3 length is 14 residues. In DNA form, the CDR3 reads TGTGCCAGTAGTATAGAAATGGGGGCGGGCGGCTACACCTTC. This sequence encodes CASSIEMGAGGYTF.

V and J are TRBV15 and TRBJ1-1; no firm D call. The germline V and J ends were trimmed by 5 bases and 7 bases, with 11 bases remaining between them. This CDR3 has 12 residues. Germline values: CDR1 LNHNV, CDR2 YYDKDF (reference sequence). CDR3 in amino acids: CATSPSFLEAFF. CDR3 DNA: TGTGCCACCAGCCCTTCTTTTCTTGAAGCTTTCTTT.

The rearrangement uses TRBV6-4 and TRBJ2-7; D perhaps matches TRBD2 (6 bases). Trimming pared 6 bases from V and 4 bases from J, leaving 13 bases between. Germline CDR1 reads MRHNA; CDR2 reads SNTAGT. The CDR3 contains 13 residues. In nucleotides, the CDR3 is TGTGCCAGCAGCCGGGACGGAGGGTACGAGCAGTACTTC. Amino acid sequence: CASSRDGGYEQYF.

As DNA, the CDR3 is TGTGCCAGCAGCGCCCGGGGACAGGGGTTCGACGAGCAGTACTTC. Translated: CASSARGQGFDEQYF. The chain uses TRBV7-8 and TRBJ2-7, with 10 nucleotides matching TRBD1. J was trimmed by 5 bases and V by 5 bases; bases with no gene match: 9. Germline V gene lookup returns CDR1 SGHVS and CDR2 FQNEAQ. This CDR3 region has 15 residues.

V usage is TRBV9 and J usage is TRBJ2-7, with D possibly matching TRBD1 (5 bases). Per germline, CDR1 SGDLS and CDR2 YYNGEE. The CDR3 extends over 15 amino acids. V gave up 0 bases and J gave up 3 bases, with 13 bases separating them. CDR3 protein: CASSVAATQVYEQYF. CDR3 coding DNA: TGTGCCAGCAGCGTAGCGGCCACACAGGTCTACGAGCAGTACTTC.